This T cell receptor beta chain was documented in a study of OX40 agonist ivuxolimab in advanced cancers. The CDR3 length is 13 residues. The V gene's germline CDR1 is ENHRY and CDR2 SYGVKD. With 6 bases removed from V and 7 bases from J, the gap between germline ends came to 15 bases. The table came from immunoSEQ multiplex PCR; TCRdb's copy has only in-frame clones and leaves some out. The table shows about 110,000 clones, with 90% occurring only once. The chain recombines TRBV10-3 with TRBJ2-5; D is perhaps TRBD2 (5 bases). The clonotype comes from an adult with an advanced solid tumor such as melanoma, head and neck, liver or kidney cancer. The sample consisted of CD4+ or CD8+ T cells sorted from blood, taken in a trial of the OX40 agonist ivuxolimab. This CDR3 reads CAISPGLGGTQYF. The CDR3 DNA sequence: TGTGCCATCAGCCCAGGACTGGGTGGGACCCAGTACTTC.